This TCR beta chain was identified during a study of T cells after yellow fever vaccination. On the study more broadly: With SMART-Seq v4 Ultra Low Input, the fractions containing low cell numbers were prepared. Broader study findings: Reappearing after the booster were most of the clones from primary vaccination (less than 98% CD4, 88% CD8). Clonotype sharing between CD4 and CD8 compartments was small.

This CDR3 is built from 18 residues. In this sample, this clonotype turned up a few times. Its antigen is unidentified. Using its own MiXCR run on the 5' RACE reads, TCRdb lists one record per CDR3 protein. Seen here are 280,000 or so distinct CDR3 sequences, around 10% observed once, and the top ten hold around 3.1%. This clonotype was sampled from a man younger than 30 who received the YFV17D yellow fever vaccine. The genes are TRBV21-1 and TRBJ2-1; the tabulated D call, TRBD1, remains unverified against the DNA. TRBV21-1 is termed a pseudogene. The input for sequencing was CD4+ T cells sorted from PBMCs, taken 5 days after the yellow fever booster vaccination. CDR3 in DNA: TGTGCCAGCAGCTTCGACGGGCCGGGGTCAAGCTCCTACAATGAGCAGTTCTTC. It codes for CASSFDGPGSSSYNEQFF.